One sample yielded the 16 T cell receptor beta chains listed below, sequenced in a study of blood T cell repertoires in COVID-19. Using immunoSEQ multiplex PCR, the repertoire was profiled, and TCRdb retains in-frame clones only, with some absent. Of 650,000 to 800,000 clones in the sample, just under 90% were seen once. Sequencing was done on a sample of peripheral blood. These TCRs come from a woman under 30 with acute or convalescent COVID-19.

The chain uses TRBV6-5 and TRBJ1-2, with D possibly being TRBD1 (5 bases). Trimming shortened V by 6 bases and J by 7 bases, and 18 bases separated the two germline ends. The CDR3 runs 14 residues. CDR1 is MNHEY and CDR2 is SVGAGI in the germline V gene. The CDR3 region has the DNA TGTGCCAGCAGCTCGGGCAGGGTACTGCTTGGCTACACCTTC. Translation gives CASSSGRVLLGYTF.

This chain links TRBV6-4 with TRBJ2-3; 9 bases fit TRBD2. Looked up from germline, CDR1 is MRHNA and CDR2 is SNTAGT. CDR3 length: 15 residues. V dropped 5 bases and J dropped 6; count of bases not matched to a gene: 9. The DNA of the CDR3 is TGTGCCAGCAGTCCGCGGGGGGGCGACGGGGATACGCAGTATTTT. Amino acid sequence: CASSPRGGDGDTQYF.

This sequence joins TRBV19 and TRBJ1-2; D might be TRBD1 (5 bases). This CDR3 is built from 13 residues. V was shortened by 5 bases and J by 4 bases, with 11 bases between the two germline ends. Germline values: CDR1 LNHDA, CDR2 SQIVND (reference sequence). CDR3 residues: CASSFRAFYGYTF. Written as DNA, the CDR3 is TGTGCCAGTAGTTTCAGGGCCTTCTATGGCTACACCTTC.

This clone was detected only once. V gene TRBV4-1 combines with J gene TRBJ1-3; D may be TRBD1 (6 bases). Germline lookup yields CDR1 MGHRA and CDR2 YSYEKL. This CDR3 has 20 residues. Trimming took off 4 bases at V and 0 bases at J, with 25 bases between the two ends. Here the CDR3 reads CASSPLETGSLRFSGNTIYF. In DNA, the CDR3 is TGCGCCAGCAGCCCACTAGAGACAGGCTCCCTGCGATTCTCTGGAAACACCATATATTTT.

This clone was counted a single time. This rearrangement joins TRBV27 to TRBJ2-7; TRBD1 agrees at 9 bases. The junction had 8 bases not matched to a gene; V was cut back by 2 bases and J by 9 bases. CDR1 is MNHEY, CDR2 SMNVEV, per germline (reference sequence). The CDR3 totals 14 residues. CDR3 in DNA: TGTGCCAGCAGTTTAAACGGACAGGGGATGGGGCAGTACTTC. Protein sequence: CASSLNGQGMGQYF.

V usage is TRBV28 and J usage is TRBJ2-3; no clear D gene. Germline values: CDR1 MDHEN, CDR2 SYDVKM. Trimming stripped 3 bases from V and 3 bases from J, with 7 bases between. This CDR3 comprises 13 residues. The CDR3: CASSLGRTDTQYF. The CDR3 DNA reads TGTGCCAGCAGTTTGGGCAGAACAGATACGCAGTATTTT.

This clone was detected only once. The rearrangement joins TRBV6-6 to TRBJ1-1; no clear D. Germline loops: CDR1 MNHNY, CDR2 SVGAGI (reference sequence). V lost 8 bases and J 3 bases, leaving 13 bases between the germline ends. This CDR3 region has 13 residues. Here the CDR3 reads CASSREVDTEAFF. The CDR3 bases are TGTGCCAGCTCCCGGGAGGTCGACACTGAAGCTTTCTTT.

V and J are TRBV9 and TRBJ1-4; possible D gene TRBD1, 5 bases. This CDR3 contains 15 residues. V gave up 0 bases and J gave up 7 bases, with 13 bases separating them. Germline values: CDR1 SGDLS, CDR2 YYNGEE. The CDR3 protein is CASSVVGGDGEKLFF. The CDR3 DNA reads TGTGCCAGCAGCGTAGTTGGAGGGGACGGTGAAAAACTGTTTTTT.

The chain carries TRBV11-1 and TRBJ2-7, with TRBD2 matching over 7 bases. Per germline, CDR1 SGHAT and CDR2 FQDESV (reference sequence). The CDR3 totals 14 residues. J gave up 4 bases and V 3 bases, and 6 bases lay outside the gene matches. DNA of the CDR3: TGTGCCAGCAGCTTGGGGGGGACGGGGTACGAGCAGTACTTC. Its translation is CASSLGGTGYEQYF.

This clone was seen just once. The rearrangement links TRBV9 to TRBJ2-2, with 13 bases that match TRBD2. V gave up 2 bases and J gave up 6 bases; unmatched junction bases: 4. The CDR3 sequence is 16 residues long. The V gene's germline CDR1 is SGDLS and CDR2 YYNGEE. CDR3 region: CASSVGLAGAPGELFF. The CDR3 nucleotides read TGTGCCAGCAGCGTCGGACTAGCGGGGGCCCCCGGGGAGCTGTTTTTT.

The chain joins TRBV9 to TRBJ2-7; 9 bases map to TRBD1. This CDR3 comprises 12 residues. With V trimmed by 4 bases and J by 12 bases, 8 bases remained unmatched. Germline V gene lookup returns CDR1 SGDLS and CDR2 YYNGEE. The CDR3: CASSPGTGGLYF. The CDR3 nucleotides read TGTGCCAGCAGCCCTGGAACAGGGGGCTTGTACTTC.

The chain recombines TRBV9 with TRBJ2-1; no firm D call. The CDR3 runs 14 residues. Trimming stripped 6 bases from V and 6 bases from J, with 16 bases between. Germline loops: CDR1 SGDLS, CDR2 YYNGEE. The CDR3 reads CASTPTIIGNEQFF. The CDR3, as DNA: TGTGCCAGCACCCCTACCATAATTGGCAATGAGCAGTTCTTC.

The chain combines TRBV19 with TRBJ1-2, with D possibly being TRBD1 (6 bases). The CDR3 is 15 amino acids. Trimming took off 0 bases at V and 4 bases at J, with 12 bases between the two ends. Germline V gene sequence: CDR1 LNHDA, CDR2 SQIVND (reference sequence). CDR3 sequence (DNA): TGTGCCAGTAGTATAGATCGAAGCAGGGGCTATGGCTACACCTTC. This codes for CASSIDRSRGYGYTF.

The rearrangement links TRBV30 to TRBJ1-2; no definite D call. Per the germline V gene, CDR1 is GTSNPN and CDR2 is SVGIG (reference sequence). The CDR3 has 11 residues. V lost 3 bases and J lost 2, with 4 bases in between. CDR3 DNA: TGTGCCTGGAGCTTAAACTATGGCTACACCTTC. It encodes CAWSLNYGYTF.

V is TRBV23-1 and J is TRBJ2-3, with TRBD2 as a possible D gene (5 bases). TRBV23-1 is placed among ORFs of uncertain function. Trimming cost V 0 bases and J 1 base, with 8 bases left between them. CDR3 size: 15 residues. The CDR3 reads CASSQSRGRTDTQYF. As DNA, the CDR3 is TGCGCCAGCAGTCAATCGCGAGGGCGCACAGATACGCAGTATTTT.

The chain has TRBV19 and TRBJ1-3; D not resolved. CDR1 is LNHDA, CDR2 SQIVND, per germline (reference sequence). The V and J ends lost 3 bases and 9 bases respectively, with 18 bases between them. The CDR3 spans 15 residues. In nucleotides, the CDR3 is TGTGCCAGTAGTATGTTTTCCACGGGGTTGGGCACCATATATTTT. This sequence encodes CASSMFSTGLGTIYF.